A single sample gave rise to the 27 T cell receptor beta chains below, sequenced in a study of blood T cell repertoires in COVID-19. Some clones are missing from TCRdb's copy, which holds only in-frame ones; the method was immunoSEQ multiplex PCR. The data show approximately 80,000 clones, with around 85% seen just once and more than 9.5% held by the top ten. Sequenced: peripheral blood. The receptors were gathered from a man between 45 and 60 years old with COVID-19, enrolled during active disease.

CDR3 sequence (DNA): TGTGCCAGCAGTCCCACAGAAAACTATGGCTACACCTTC. Residues: CASSPTENYGYTF. The gene calls are TRBV6-5 and TRBJ1-2; D is unresolved. CDR3 length: 13 residues. Trimming removed 5 bases at V and 2 bases at J, with 9 bases between. In germline, CDR1 is MNHEY, CDR2 SVGAGI.

This sequence joins TRBV12-3 or TRBV12-4 and TRBJ1-5; D may be TRBD1 (5 bases). The CDR3 is made up of 13 amino acids. V lost 6 bases and J 4 bases, leaving 10 bases between the germline ends. CDR3 protein: CASRPTGNQPQHF. CDR3 sequence (DNA): TGTGCCAGCAGGCCAACAGGAAATCAGCCCCAGCATTTT.

This rearrangement joins TRBV15 to TRBJ1-2; weak D call: TRBD1 (6 bases). The CDR3 length is 14 residues. The V gene lost 6 bases and the J gene lost 8 bases, with 19 bases spanning the gap. Germline V gene sequence: CDR1 LNHNV, CDR2 YYDKDF (reference sequence). In DNA, the CDR3 is TGTGCCACCAGACTTTCCCAGGACAGAAAAGGCTACACCTTC. It yields the protein CATRLSQDRKGYTF.

The chain has TRBV28 and TRBJ2-7; D is ambiguous. CDR3 length: 13 amino acids. Germline CDR1 reads MDHEN; CDR2 reads SYDVKM. Trimming took off 6 bases at V and 0 bases at J, with 9 bases between the two ends. CDR3 sequence reads: CASRSGVSYEQYF. As DNA, the CDR3 is TGTGCCAGCAGGTCAGGCGTCTCCTACGAGCAGTACTTC.

This clone was observed a handful of times. This sequence joins TRBV5-5 and TRBJ1-5; a weak D match, TRBD1 (5 bases). CDR1 and CDR2 from the germline V gene are SGHKS and YYEKEE (reference sequence). The CDR3 length is 15 residues. Trimming left V 0 bases short and J 1 base short, with 8 bases between. The CDR3, as DNA: TGTGCCAGCAGCTTGGGGCAGGGAAGCAATCAGCCCCAGCATTTT. This sequence encodes CASSLGQGSNQPQHF.

V is TRBV9 and J is TRBJ2-1; TRBD2 agrees at 9 bases. Germline V gene data show CDR1 as SGDLS and CDR2 as YYNGEE. This CDR3 contains 15 residues. Losses at the gene ends were 0 bases for V and 6 bases for J; bases not matched to a gene: 4. The CDR3 sequence: CASSVVAGVGNEQFF. CDR3 bases: TGTGCCAGCAGCGTAGTAGCGGGAGTGGGCAATGAGCAGTTCTTC. Full variable domain (outside the CDR3, taken from reference TRBV9 and TRBJ2-1): DSGVTQTPKHLITATGQRVTLRCSPRSGDLSVYWYQQSLDQGLQFLIQYYNGEERAKGNILERFSAQQFPDLHSELNLSSLELGDSALYFCASSVVAGVGNEQFFGPGTRLTVL.

This chain connects TRBV5-1 to TRBJ2-7; 10 bases fit TRBD2. The CDR3 is 17 amino acids. The trim removed 0 bases at V and 2 bases at J, leaving 8 bases unmatched. Germline V lookup: CDR1 SGHRS, CDR2 YFSETQ. The DNA for the CDR3 is TGCGCCAGCAGCTTGGCCGGGCTAGCGGGAGCAACCTACGAGCAGTACTTC. The encoded protein is CASSLAGLAGATYEQYF.

This chain connects TRBV27 to TRBJ2-1; TRBD2 matches at 9 bases. Germline values: CDR1 MNHEY, CDR2 SMNVEV (reference sequence). J was trimmed by 0 bases and V by 5 bases; bases with no gene match: 2. The CDR3 runs 15 residues. CDR3 bases: TGTGCCAGCAGTCATAGCGGGGGCTCCTACAATGAGCAGTTCTTC. Translating it yields CASSHSGGSYNEQFF.

V gene TRBV9 combines with J gene TRBJ2-6; 8 nucleotides agree with TRBD1. CDR1 and CDR2 from the germline V gene are SGDLS and YYNGEE. V dropped 4 bases and J dropped 0; count of bases not matched to a gene: 9. The CDR3 runs to 18 residues. The CDR3 is CASSTRTGSISGANVLTF. DNA for the CDR3: TGTGCCAGCAGCACCCGGACAGGGTCCATCTCTGGGGCCAACGTCCTGACTTTC.

The rearrangement links TRBV7-2 to TRBJ2-4, with D hard to call. The V gene lost 5 bases and the J gene lost 0 bases, with 8 bases spanning the gap. This CDR3 has 14 residues. The germline CDR1 and CDR2 sequences are SGHTA and FQGNSA. The CDR3 spells CASSLGLAKNIQYF. In DNA form, the CDR3 reads TGTGCCAGCAGCCTTGGCTTAGCCAAAAACATTCAGTACTTC. The full variable domain, rest sourced from reference TRBV7-2 and TRBJ2-4, is GAGVSQSPSNKVTEKGKDVELRCDPISGHTALYWYRQSLGQGLEFLIYFQGNSAPDKSGLPSDRFSAERTGGSVSTLTIQRTQQEDSAVYLCASSLGLAKNIQYFGAGTRLSVL.

The chain uses TRBV4-1 and TRBJ2-6, with TRBD2 identical over 9 bases. Germline V gene lookup returns CDR1 MGHRA and CDR2 YSYEKL. Unmatched junction bases numbered 7, after V lost 4 bases and J lost 0 bases. The CDR3 contains 18 residues. CDR3 protein: CASSRWTSVGSGANVLTF. In DNA form, the CDR3 reads TGCGCCAGCAGCCGATGGACTAGCGTGGGCTCTGGGGCCAACGTCCTGACTTTC.

The chain employs TRBV11-2 and TRBJ1-1; 8 positions match TRBD1. CDR1 is SGHAT and CDR2 is FQNNGV in the germline V gene. The CDR3 loop spans 13 amino acids. Trimming took 5 bases from V and 4 from J; bases not matched to a gene: 3. CDR3 DNA: TGTGCCAGCAGCACAGGGGGGGGCACTGAAGCTTTCTTT. Translating it yields CASSTGGGTEAFF.

The chain joins TRBV19 to TRBJ1-4; D is ambiguous. The V end was cut by 7 bases, the J end by 0 bases, with 9 bases between. Germline-derived CDR1 and CDR2 are LNHDA and SQIVND (reference sequence). The CDR3 totals 14 residues. CDR3 in amino acids: CASTPGATNEKLFF. In nucleotides, the CDR3 is TGTGCCAGTACCCCGGGAGCAACTAATGAAAAACTGTTTTTT.

This clone was counted a few times. The J gene is TRBJ1-5, the V gene TRBV27; D may be TRBD1 (5 bases). Per germline, CDR1 MNHEY and CDR2 SMNVEV (reference sequence). The CDR3 contains 14 residues. V dropped 2 bases and J dropped 5 bases, with 10 bases sitting between them. CDR3 bases: TGTGCCAGCAGTTTAAAGGGAGGGGATCAGCCCCAGCATTTT. Its protein is CASSLKGGDQPQHF.

The chain carries TRBV18 and TRBJ1-5; 9 bases are a match to TRBD1. Germline lookup yields CDR1 KGHSH and CDR2 LQKENI. V gave up 6 bases and J gave up 7 bases; unmatched junction bases: 7. The CDR3 covers 14 residues. CDR3 sequence (DNA): TGTGCCAGCTCTCTACAGGGGGCCGGGCAGCCCCAGCATTTT. This translates into CASSLQGAGQPQHF.

The rearrangement uses TRBV27 and TRBJ1-3, with D maybe TRBD1 (6 bases). V lost 0 bases, J lost 2 bases, and 8 bases lay in between. The CDR3 extends over 15 amino acids. CDR1 is MNHEY and CDR2 is SMNVEV in the germline V gene (reference sequence). This CDR3 reads CASSLSRTAGNTIYF. The CDR3, as DNA: TGTGCCAGCAGTTTATCGAGGACAGCTGGAAACACCATATATTTT.

The gene calls are TRBV5-1 and TRBJ1-4; weak D call: TRBD1 (5 bases). This CDR3 is built from 14 residues. Germline lookup yields CDR1 SGHRS and CDR2 YFSETQ. The V and J ends lost 3 bases and 8 bases respectively, with 14 bases between them. CDR3 nucleotide sequence: TGCGCCAGCAGCTCTCAGGGTTGGGGCGAAAAACTGTTTTTT. As protein: CASSSQGWGEKLFF.

This clone was seen only once. The chain combines TRBV7-8 with TRBJ1-2; 7 bases are a match to TRBD1. The CDR3 extends over 15 amino acids. The V gene's germline CDR1 is SGHVS and CDR2 FQNEAQ. V lost 0 bases, J lost 8 bases, and 9 bases stayed unmatched. This chain's CDR3 is CASSLAPGGVGGYTF. The CDR3 DNA sequence: TGTGCCAGCAGCTTAGCGCCAGGGGGAGTTGGCGGCTACACCTTC.

This clone was recorded a few times. The chain carries TRBV20-1 and TRBJ2-6, with TRBD1 as a possible D gene (6 bases). This CDR3 has 16 amino acids. Germline-derived CDR1 and CDR2 are DFQATT and SNEGSKA (reference sequence). V was pared by 3 bases and J by 4 bases, with 16 bases between. As DNA, the CDR3 is TGCAGTGCTAGTTTCGACAGGTGGGAGGGGGCCAACGTCCTGACTTTC. Its translation: CSASFDRWEGANVLTF.

This rearrangement joins TRBV5-1 to TRBJ1-5; a possible D gene is TRBD1 (6 bases). Germline V gene lookup returns CDR1 SGHRS and CDR2 YFSETQ. CDR3 length equals 14 residues. Trimming took 0 bases from V and 4 from J, leaving 8 bases between them. The CDR3 spells CASSLGGGNQPQHF. The CDR3 nucleotides read TGCGCCAGCAGCTTGGGAGGGGGAAATCAGCCCCAGCATTTT. The full variable domain, with the rest looked up from reference TRBV5-1 and TRBJ1-5, is KAGVTQTPRYLIKTRGQQVTLSCSPISGHRSVSWYQQTPGQGLQFLFEYFSETQRNKGNFPGRFSGRQFSNSRSEMNVSTLELGDSALYLCASSLGGGNQPQHFGDGTRLSIL.

The chain uses TRBV7-2 and TRBJ2-1; 7 bases map to TRBD2. With 3 bases clipped from V and 6 bases from J, the junction kept 8 bases outside the gene matches. Germline CDR1 SGHTA, CDR2 FQGNSA. The CDR3 is 15 residues long. CDR3 DNA sequence: TGTGCCAGCAGCTTGGGCGGGAGATCGGTCAATGAGCAGTTCTTC. It yields the protein CASSLGGRSVNEQFF.

This chain joins TRBV6-6 and TRBJ2-7; a weak D match, TRBD1 (6 bases). This CDR3 is 15 amino acids long. Per the germline V gene, CDR1 is MNHNY and CDR2 is SVGAGI (reference sequence). V lost 2 bases, J lost 1 base, and 12 bases lay in between. CDR3 DNA: TGTGCCAGCAGTTACGGACAGTCGTTTTCCTACGAGCAGTACTTC. It is translated as CASSYGQSFSYEQYF.

The chain recombines TRBV18 with TRBJ1-2, with TRBD1 matching over 7 bases. The germline V gene has CDR1 KGHSH and CDR2 LQKENI. CDR3 size: 15 residues. V shed 2 bases and J 7 bases; nucleotides not matched to a gene: 10. The CDR3 spells CASSPDLQGVGGYTF. CDR3 sequence (DNA): TGTGCCAGCTCACCAGACCTCCAGGGGGTAGGTGGCTACACCTTC.

This clone was detected once. The V gene is TRBV15, the J gene TRBJ2-2; 7 bases are a match to TRBD2. The CDR3 loop spans 15 amino acids. Trimming removed 0 bases from V and 4 bases from J; junction bases left unmatched: 2. Germline lookup yields CDR1 LNHNV and CDR2 YYDKDF (reference sequence). The DNA for the CDR3 is TGTGCCACCAGCAGAGAAAGGGAGGGCACCGGGGAGCTGTTTTTT. Its protein is CATSREREGTGELFF. The whole variable domain, remainder taken from reference TRBV15 and TRBJ2-2, is DAMVIQNPRYQVTQFGKPVTLSCSQTLNHNVMYWYQQKSSQAPKLLFHYYDKDFNNEADTPDNFQSRRPNTSFCFLDIRSPGLGDTAMYLCATSREREGTGELFFGEGSRLTVL.

The V call is TRBV2, the J call TRBJ1-1; D not certain. Trimming cost V 1 base and J 5 bases, with 14 bases left between them. This CDR3 contains 15 residues. Germline V CDR1 and CDR2: SNHLY, FYNNEI. The DNA for the CDR3 is TGTGCCAGCAGTGAAGACGGGATTGTGTGGACTGAAGCTTTCTTT. This encodes CASSEDGIVWTEAFF.

The chain uses TRBV9 and TRBJ1-2; 9 bases fit TRBD1. The CDR3 is 17 amino acids. Germline V gives CDR1 SGDLS, CDR2 YYNGEE. V lost 3 bases, J lost 4 bases, and 13 bases stayed unmatched. As DNA, the CDR3 is TGTGCCAGCAGCGCCGGGACAGGGACCCCGCGCCTCTATGGCTACACCTTC. Its protein product is CASSAGTGTPRLYGYTF.

V gene TRBV28 combines with J gene TRBJ1-5, with D tentatively TRBD1 (5 bases). The V gene's germline CDR1 is MDHEN and CDR2 SYDVKM. V lost 3 bases and J lost 1, with 10 bases in between. This CDR3 spans 15 amino acids. In DNA form, the CDR3 reads TGTGCCAGCAGTTTGGGGGGTATGAGCAATCAGCCCCAGCATTTT. Translation: CASSLGGMSNQPQHF.